Presented here are 6 T cell receptor beta chains from one specimen sequenced in a study of blood T cell repertoires in COVID-19. Libraries were prepared by immunoSEQ multiplex PCR; TCRdb keeps only in-frame clonotypes and omits some of them. Of around 30,000 clones in the sample, roughly four fifths were seen once. The material sequenced was peripheral blood. The receptors originated from a human donor in a cohort sampled during active COVID-19.

CDR3 nucleotides: TGCGCCAGCAGCTTGGGAATAACAGGGGCCAGCTATGGCTACACCTTC. It specifies CASSLGITGASYGYTF. The rearrangement uses TRBV5-1 and TRBJ1-2; TRBD1 matches 7 bases. CDR1 is SGHRS and CDR2 is YFSETQ in the germline V gene. V trimming: 0 bases; J trimming: 4 bases; junction bases outside the gene matches: 9. This CDR3 contains 16 residues.

The rearrangement joins TRBV5-6 to TRBJ2-7, with 8 bases lining up with TRBD1. In germline, CDR1 is SGHDT, CDR2 YYEEEE. J lost 7 bases, V lost 3 bases, and 18 bases had no gene match. This CDR3 is built from 17 residues. The CDR3, as DNA: TGTGCCAGCAGCTCTAGGGCAGGGGGCCTTCTCTCTCGAGAGCAGTACTTC. The encoded protein is CASSSRAGGLLSREQYF. The full variable domain, in which reference TRBV5-6 and TRBJ2-7 provide the parts outside the CDR3, is DAGVTQSPTHLIKTRGQQVTLRCSPKSGHDTVSWYQQALGQGPQFIFQYYEEEERQRGNFPDRFSGHQFPNYSSELNVNALLLGDSALYLCASSSRAGGLLSREQYFGPGTRLTVT.

The chain uses TRBV7-6 and TRBJ2-5; 8 bases match TRBD2. From germline, CDR1 is SGHVS and CDR2 FNYEAQ. The V segment lost 1 base and the J segment 6 bases; nucleotides outside the gene matches: 1. This CDR3 has 13 amino acids. The CDR3 region is CASSLVAGKTQYF. The CDR3 bases are TGTGCCAGCAGCTTAGTAGCGGGAAAGACCCAGTACTTC.

This clone has a single count. The J gene is TRBJ1-2, the V gene TRBV6-6; 8 nucleotides match TRBD1. J lost 8 bases, V lost 6 bases, and 8 bases had no gene match. There are 13 residues in the CDR3. Per the germline V gene, CDR1 is MNHNY and CDR2 is SVGAGI (reference sequence). CDR3 bases: TGTGCCAGCAGAACCGGACAGGGAAACGGCTACACCTTC. It yields the protein CASRTGQGNGYTF.

The chain is built from TRBV5-1 and TRBJ2-3, with 7 bases matching TRBD1. From germline, CDR1 is SGHRS and CDR2 YFSETQ. CDR3 length: 16 amino acids. Trimming cost V 5 bases and J 5 bases; bases outside gene matches: 14. The CDR3 reads CASRREQGMARDTQYF. The CDR3 DNA reads as TGCGCCAGCAGGCGAGAACAGGGGATGGCCCGAGATACGCAGTATTTT. Based on the CDR3 plus reference TRBV5-1 and TRBJ2-3, the full variable domain is KAGVTQTPRYLIKTRGQQVTLSCSPISGHRSVSWYQQTPGQGLQFLFEYFSETQRNKGNFPGRFSGRQFSNSRSEMNVSTLELGDSALYLCASRREQGMARDTQYFGPGTRLTVL.

The rearrangement links TRBV6-6 to TRBJ2-1, with 8 bases identical to TRBD1. Germline V gene sequence: CDR1 MNHNY, CDR2 SVGAGI (reference sequence). V shed 2 bases, J shed 7 bases, and the junction held 7 bases outside the gene matches. This CDR3 comprises 15 residues. CDR3 residues: CASSYGGQEWNEQFF. CDR3 DNA: TGTGCCAGCAGTTACGGGGGACAGGAATGGAATGAGCAGTTCTTC.